Below, one TCR beta chain is given with its context. Its antigen is currently unknown. These data originate in a study of vaccination effects on CD4 cells after COVID-19. Overall study context: Post-vaccine sampling occurred a median 72 days after the second dose.

CDR3 size: 14 residues. CDR1 and CDR2 (germline): SQVTM, ANQGSEA. Deletions cut 5 bases from V and 10 bases from J, with 18 bases between. Sequencing followed a ViraFEST assay step that expanded antigen-specific CD4+ T cells with viral peptide pools. It was after nine to eleven days of culture that CD4+ T cells were isolated. The participants, recipients of two vaccine doses, got either BNT162b2 or mRNA-1273. Testing of the vaccine recipients showed negative nucleocapsid antibodies and no prior SARS-CoV-2 infection. Both day 3 and day 7 saw half the medium replaced with IL-2 medium. Study-wide findings and caveats: Vaccine- and infection-induced clones showed marked clonal contraction late following vaccination.

Some clones are missing from TCRdb's copy, which holds only in-frame ones; the method was immunoSEQ multiplex PCR. The data contain more than 50,000 clones, under 80% of them singletons. The sequence derives from a human donor who received a COVID-19 vaccine. Here the sequenced sample was CD4+ T cells from PBMCs cultured with HCoV-OC43 spike peptides, taken after COVID-19 vaccination. The subset is: HCoV-OC43 spike overlapping peptide pool stimulation. The chain uses TRBV29-1 and TRBJ1-6; D is ambiguous. CDR3 nucleotide sequence: TGCAGCGTTCTGCAGACCGACGCTAGGTCACCCCTCCACTTT. As protein: CSVLQTDARSPLHF.